The rows below give T cell receptor beta chains drawn from one sample of a study of blood T cell repertoires in COVID-19. TCRdb keeps only in-frame clones here, not all; method: immunoSEQ multiplex PCR. The sample contains fewer than 300,000 clones, 80% to 95% of which appear only once. Source material: PBMCs or T cells enriched from blood (not recorded which). The receptors were gathered from a woman in her 30s who had recovered from COVID-19. The CDR3 runs from the conserved cysteine through the conserved F or W. The D gene is left open where the match is weak.

j_gene: TRBJ2-1; v_gene: TRBV30; d_gene: NA; CDR3aa: CAWSVLTGIYNEQFF
j_gene: TRBJ2-1; v_gene: TRBV7-9; d_gene: TRBD2; CDR3aa: CASSLGTSGRDEQFF
j_gene: TRBJ1-3; v_gene: TRBV2; d_gene: NA; CDR3aa: CASRLEGNRGNTIYF
j_gene: TRBJ2-1; v_gene: TRBV24-1; d_gene: NA; CDR3aa: CATSKPGEGREQFF
j_gene: TRBJ2-1; v_gene: TRBV6-1; d_gene: NA; CDR3aa: CASSDLTPSNEQFF
j_gene: TRBJ1-5; v_gene: TRBV5-6; d_gene: TRBD1; CDR3aa: CASSLRAGQGAFQPQHF
j_gene: TRBJ2-1; v_gene: TRBV24-1; d_gene: NA; CDR3aa: CATSRRVDNEQFF
j_gene: TRBJ2-3; v_gene: TRBV4-3; d_gene: TRBD2; CDR3aa: CASSQELSGGLSTDTQYF
j_gene: TRBJ1-5; v_gene: TRBV28; d_gene: NA; CDR3aa: CASHRADQPQHF
j_gene: TRBJ1-2; v_gene: TRBV30; d_gene: TRBD1; CDR3aa: CAQYKGSGGGYTF
j_gene: TRBJ1-6; v_gene: TRBV2; d_gene: NA; CDR3aa: CASSERGHDASPLHF
j_gene: TRBJ2-7; v_gene: TRBV10-3; d_gene: TRBD1; CDR3aa: CAISVGTGNREQYF
j_gene: TRBJ1-6; v_gene: TRBV4-1; d_gene: NA; CDR3aa: CASSQVGQGPGPLHF
j_gene: TRBJ1-2; v_gene: TRBV7-8; d_gene: TRBD1; CDR3aa: CASSPRDRGGGYTF
j_gene: TRBJ1-2; v_gene: TRBV15; d_gene: NA; CDR3aa: CATSRDGGPYGYTF
j_gene: TRBJ1-5; v_gene: TRBV18; d_gene: NA; CDR3aa: CASSPPDQPQHF
j_gene: TRBJ2-1; v_gene: TRBV7-9; d_gene: TRBD2; CDR3aa: CASSARTSGFVEQFF
j_gene: TRBJ1-1; v_gene: TRBV18; d_gene: NA; CDR3aa: CASSTTGMNTEAFF
j_gene: TRBJ2-7; v_gene: TRBV29-1; d_gene: NA; CDR3aa: CSVVFGTADSYEQYF
j_gene: TRBJ1-6; v_gene: TRBV18; d_gene: NA; CDR3aa: CASSPRGQGSSPLHF
j_gene: TRBJ2-1; v_gene: TRBV28; d_gene: NA; CDR3aa: CASSSPPGNEQFF
j_gene: TRBJ1-5; v_gene: TRBV9; d_gene: NA; CDR3aa: CASSLQGDSNQPQHF
j_gene: TRBJ2-1; v_gene: TRBV11-2; d_gene: TRBD2; CDR3aa: CASTPEAGTAGPYNEQFF
j_gene: TRBJ2-1; v_gene: TRBV9; d_gene: TRBD2; CDR3aa: CASSPTGGESYNEQFF
j_gene: TRBJ2-5; v_gene: TRBV2; d_gene: TRBD2; CDR3aa: CASTSGLAGSETQYF
j_gene: TRBJ2-1; v_gene: TRBV6-4; d_gene: TRBD2; CDR3aa: CASSEGLAGDEQFF
j_gene: TRBJ1-2; v_gene: TRBV19; d_gene: TRBD1; CDR3aa: CASSIGPGQGIRSYGYTF
j_gene: TRBJ2-7; v_gene: TRBV4-1; d_gene: TRBD2; CDR3aa: CASSFRTSGSGADEQYF
j_gene: TRBJ2-1; v_gene: TRBV4-2; d_gene: NA; CDR3aa: CASSQGQGGVYQFF
j_gene: TRBJ2-7; v_gene: TRBV5-1; d_gene: NA; CDR3aa: CASSRPGRRGTYEQYF
j_gene: TRBJ1-1; v_gene: TRBV7-2; d_gene: NA; CDR3aa: CASKLFSDTEAFF
j_gene: TRBJ2-2; v_gene: TRBV19; d_gene: TRBD2; CDR3aa: CASTSPRLAGGNTGELFF